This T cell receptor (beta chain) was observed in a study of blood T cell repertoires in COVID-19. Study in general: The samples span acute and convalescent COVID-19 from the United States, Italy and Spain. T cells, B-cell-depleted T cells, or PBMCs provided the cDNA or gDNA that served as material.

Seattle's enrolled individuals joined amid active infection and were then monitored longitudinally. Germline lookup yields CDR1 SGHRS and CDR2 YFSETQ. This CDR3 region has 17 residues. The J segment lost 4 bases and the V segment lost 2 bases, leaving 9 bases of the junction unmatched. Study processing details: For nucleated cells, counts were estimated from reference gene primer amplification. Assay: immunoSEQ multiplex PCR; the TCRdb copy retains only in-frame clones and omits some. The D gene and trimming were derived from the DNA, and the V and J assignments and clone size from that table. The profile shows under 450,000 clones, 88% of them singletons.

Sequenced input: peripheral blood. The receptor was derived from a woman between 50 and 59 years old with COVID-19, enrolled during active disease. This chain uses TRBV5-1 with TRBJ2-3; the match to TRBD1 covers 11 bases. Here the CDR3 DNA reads TGCGCCAGCAGCTTACTAGCGCCGGGACAGGGGGCAGATACGCAGTATTTT. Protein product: CASSLLAPGQGADTQYF. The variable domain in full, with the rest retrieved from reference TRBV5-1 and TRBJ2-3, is KAGVTQTPRYLIKTRGQQVTLSCSPISGHRSVSWYQQTPGQGLQFLFEYFSETQRNKGNFPGRFSGRQFSNSRSEMNVSTLELGDSALYLCASSLLAPGQGADTQYFGPGTRLTVL.